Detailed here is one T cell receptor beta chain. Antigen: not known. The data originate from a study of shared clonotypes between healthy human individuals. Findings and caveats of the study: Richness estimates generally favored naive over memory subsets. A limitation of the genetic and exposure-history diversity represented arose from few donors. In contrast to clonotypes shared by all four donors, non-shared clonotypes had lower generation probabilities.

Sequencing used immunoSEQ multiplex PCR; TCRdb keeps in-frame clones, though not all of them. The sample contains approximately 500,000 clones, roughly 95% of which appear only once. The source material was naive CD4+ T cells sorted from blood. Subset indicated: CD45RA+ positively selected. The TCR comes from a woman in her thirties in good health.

The CDR3: CASRGSAGNTIYF. CDR3 DNA sequence: TGTGCCAGCAGGGGCAGTGCTGGAAACACCATATATTTT. The rearrangement uses TRBV2 and TRBJ1-3; D is unclear. Trimming stripped 6 bases from V and 2 bases from J, with 8 bases between. Germline CDR1 is SNHLY and CDR2 is FYNNEI. The CDR3 has 13 amino acids.